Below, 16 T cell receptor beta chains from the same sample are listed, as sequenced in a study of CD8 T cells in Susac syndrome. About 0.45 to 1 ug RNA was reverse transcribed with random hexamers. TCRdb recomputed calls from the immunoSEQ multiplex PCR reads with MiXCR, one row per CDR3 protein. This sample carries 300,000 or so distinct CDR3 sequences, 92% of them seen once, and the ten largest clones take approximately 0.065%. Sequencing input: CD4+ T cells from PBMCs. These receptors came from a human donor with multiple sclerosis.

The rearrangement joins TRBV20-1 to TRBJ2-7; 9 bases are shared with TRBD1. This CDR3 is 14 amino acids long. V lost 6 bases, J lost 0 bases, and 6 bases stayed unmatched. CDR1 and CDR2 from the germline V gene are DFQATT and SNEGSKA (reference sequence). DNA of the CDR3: TGCAGTGCCCGTCGGGACAGGGCCTCCTACGAGCAGTACTTC. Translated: CSARRDRASYEQYF.

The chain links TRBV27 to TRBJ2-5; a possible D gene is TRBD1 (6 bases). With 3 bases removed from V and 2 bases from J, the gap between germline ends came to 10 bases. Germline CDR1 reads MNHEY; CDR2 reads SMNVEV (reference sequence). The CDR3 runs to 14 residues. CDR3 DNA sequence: TGTGCCAGCAGTTTTGACAGGACACAAGAGACCCAGTACTTC. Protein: CASSFDRTQETQYF.

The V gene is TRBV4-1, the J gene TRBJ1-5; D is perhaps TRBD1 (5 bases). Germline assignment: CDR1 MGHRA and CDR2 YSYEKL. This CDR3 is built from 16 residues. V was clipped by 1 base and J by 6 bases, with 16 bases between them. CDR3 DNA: TGCGCCAGCAGCCAAGTGTCGGGCAGGGTAGGTCAGCCCCAGCATTTT. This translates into CASSQVSGRVGQPQHF.

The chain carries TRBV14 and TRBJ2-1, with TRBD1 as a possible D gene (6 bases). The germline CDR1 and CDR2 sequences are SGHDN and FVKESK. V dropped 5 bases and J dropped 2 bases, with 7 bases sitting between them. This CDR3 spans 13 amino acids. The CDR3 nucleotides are TGTGCCAGCAGCGGACAGACCTACAATGAGCAGTTCTTC. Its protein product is CASSGQTYNEQFF.

The CDR3 coding sequence is TGTGCCAGCAGCCCCAAGGGCGCGGCCACAGATACGCAGTATTTT. It is translated as CASSPKGAATDTQYF. The genes are TRBV3-1 and TRBJ2-3, with no clear D. Between the trimmed V and J ends, which lost 4 bases and 2 bases, there was a span of 13 bases. The CDR3 is 15 amino acids. Germline CDR1 LGHDT, CDR2 YNNKEL (reference sequence).

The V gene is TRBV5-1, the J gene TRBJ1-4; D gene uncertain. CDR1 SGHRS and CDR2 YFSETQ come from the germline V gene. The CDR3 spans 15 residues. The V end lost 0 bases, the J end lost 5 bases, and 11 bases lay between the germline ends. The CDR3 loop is CASSLAGDENEKLFF. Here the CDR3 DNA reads TGCGCCAGCAGCTTGGCCGGCGATGAAAATGAAAAACTGTTTTTT.

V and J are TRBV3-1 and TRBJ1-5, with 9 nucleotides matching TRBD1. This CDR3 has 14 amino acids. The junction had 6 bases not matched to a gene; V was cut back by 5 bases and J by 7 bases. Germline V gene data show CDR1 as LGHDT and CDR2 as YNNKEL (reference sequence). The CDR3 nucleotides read TGTGCCAGCAGCAAACAGGGGGCGCGACAGCCCCAGCATTTT. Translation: CASSKQGARQPQHF.

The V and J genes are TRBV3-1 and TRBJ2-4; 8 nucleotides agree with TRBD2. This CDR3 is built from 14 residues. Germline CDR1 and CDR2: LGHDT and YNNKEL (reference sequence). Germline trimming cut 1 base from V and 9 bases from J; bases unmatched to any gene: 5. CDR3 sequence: CASSQGTAGGIQYF. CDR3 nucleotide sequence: TGTGCCAGCAGCCAAGGCACGGCGGGGGGCATTCAGTACTTC.

CDR3 protein: CAWSVGVNTGELFF. In DNA form, the CDR3 reads TGTGCCTGGAGTGTAGGAGTCAACACCGGGGAGCTGTTTTTT. The V and J genes are TRBV30 and TRBJ2-2, with D unresolved. The V gene lost 0 bases and the J gene lost 2 bases, with 7 bases spanning the gap. The CDR3 length is 14 residues. CDR1 is GTSNPN and CDR2 is SVGIG in the germline V gene (reference sequence).

The CDR3 DNA is TGCAGCGTTCTGGAGTACGCTAACTATGGCTACACCTTC. This encodes CSVLEYANYGYTF. This chain uses TRBV29-1 with TRBJ1-2; D not resolved. This CDR3 is 13 amino acids long. CDR1 SQVTM and CDR2 ANQGSEA come from the germline V gene. Trimming took 5 bases from V and 0 from J, leaving 10 bases between them.

In nucleotides, the CDR3 is TGTGCCAGCAGCCATTCCGGGACATCCTATGGCTACACCTTC. It translates to CASSHSGTSYGYTF. This chain joins TRBV16 and TRBJ1-2, with D possibly being TRBD1 (6 bases). The CDR3 is 14 residues long. V lost 3 bases, J lost 4 bases, and 12 bases lay in between. CDR1 is KGHSY, CDR2 FQNENV, per germline.

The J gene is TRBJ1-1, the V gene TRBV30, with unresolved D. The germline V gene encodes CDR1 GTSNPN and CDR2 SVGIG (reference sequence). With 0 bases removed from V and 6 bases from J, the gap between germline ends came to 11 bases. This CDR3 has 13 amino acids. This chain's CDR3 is CAWSVGVEAEAFF. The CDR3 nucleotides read TGTGCCTGGAGTGTCGGGGTAGAAGCTGAAGCTTTCTTT.

The CDR3 DNA reads TGTGCCAGCAGCTTAGGAGTGGCAGCTGCCTACGAGCAGTACTTC. Amino acid sequence: CASSLGVAAAYEQYF. The chain employs TRBV7-9 and TRBJ2-7; no definite D call. Trimming cost V 1 base and J 2 bases, with 12 bases left between them. Germline V gene lookup returns CDR1 SEHNR and CDR2 FQNEAQ (reference sequence). This CDR3 is 15 amino acids long.

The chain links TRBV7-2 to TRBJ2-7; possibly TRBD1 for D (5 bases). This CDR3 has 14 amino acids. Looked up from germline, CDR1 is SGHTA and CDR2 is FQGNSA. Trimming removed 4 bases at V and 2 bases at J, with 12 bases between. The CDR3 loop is CASSSLTVTYEQYF. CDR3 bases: TGTGCCAGCAGCTCATTGACAGTTACCTACGAGCAGTACTTC.

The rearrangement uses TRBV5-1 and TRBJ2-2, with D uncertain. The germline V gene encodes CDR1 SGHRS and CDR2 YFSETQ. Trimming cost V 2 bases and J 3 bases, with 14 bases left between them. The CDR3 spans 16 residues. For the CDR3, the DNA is TGCGCCAGCAGCTTCAAGCCCTTACCCGACACCGGGGAGCTGTTTTTT. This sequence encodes CASSFKPLPDTGELFF.

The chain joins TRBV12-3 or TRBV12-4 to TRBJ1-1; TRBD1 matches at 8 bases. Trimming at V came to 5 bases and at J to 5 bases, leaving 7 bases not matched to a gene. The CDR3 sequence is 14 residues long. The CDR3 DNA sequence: TGTGCCAGCAGTCGACAGGGGTCGGGGACTGAAGCTTTCTTT. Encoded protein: CASSRQGSGTEAFF.